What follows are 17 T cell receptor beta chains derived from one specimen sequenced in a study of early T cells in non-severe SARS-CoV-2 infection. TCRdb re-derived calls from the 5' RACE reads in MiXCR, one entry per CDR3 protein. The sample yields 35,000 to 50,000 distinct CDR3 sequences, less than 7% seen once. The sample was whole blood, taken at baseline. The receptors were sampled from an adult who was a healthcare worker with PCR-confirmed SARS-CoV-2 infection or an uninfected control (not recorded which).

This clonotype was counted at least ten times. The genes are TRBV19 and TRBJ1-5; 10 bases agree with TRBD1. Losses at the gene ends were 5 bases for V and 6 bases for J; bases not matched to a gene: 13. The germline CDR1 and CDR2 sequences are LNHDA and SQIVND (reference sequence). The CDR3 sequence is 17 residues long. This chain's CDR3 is CASSSPGQGTLGQPQHF. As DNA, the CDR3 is TGTGCCAGTAGTTCCCCGGGACAGGGGACGTTAGGTCAGCCCCAGCATTTT.

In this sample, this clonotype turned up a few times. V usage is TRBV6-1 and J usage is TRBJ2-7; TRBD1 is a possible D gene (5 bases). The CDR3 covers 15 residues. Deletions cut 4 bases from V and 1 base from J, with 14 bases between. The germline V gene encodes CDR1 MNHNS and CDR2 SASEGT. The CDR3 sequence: CASSAGQLPSYEQYF. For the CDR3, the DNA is TGTGCCAGCAGTGCTGGACAACTACCTTCCTACGAGCAGTACTTC.

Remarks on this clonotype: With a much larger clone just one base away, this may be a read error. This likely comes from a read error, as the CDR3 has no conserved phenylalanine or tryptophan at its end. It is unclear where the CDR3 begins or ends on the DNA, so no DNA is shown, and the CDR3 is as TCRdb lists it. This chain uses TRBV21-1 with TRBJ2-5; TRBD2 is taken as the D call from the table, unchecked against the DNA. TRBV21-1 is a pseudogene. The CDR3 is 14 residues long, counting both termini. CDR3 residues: CASSKAREGETQYS.

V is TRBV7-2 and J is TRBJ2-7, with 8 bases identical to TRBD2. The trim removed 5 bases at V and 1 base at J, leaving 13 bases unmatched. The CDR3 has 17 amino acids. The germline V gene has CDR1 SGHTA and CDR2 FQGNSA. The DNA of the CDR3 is TGTGCCAGCAGCCCCCCGGCGGGGGGCAGAGGTTCCTACGAGCAGTACTTC. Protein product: CASSPPAGGRGSYEQYF.

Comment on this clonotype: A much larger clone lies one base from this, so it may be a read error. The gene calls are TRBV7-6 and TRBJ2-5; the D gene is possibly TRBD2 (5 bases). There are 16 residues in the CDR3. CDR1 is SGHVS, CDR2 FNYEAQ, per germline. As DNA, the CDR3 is TGTACCAGCAGCTTAGCTGTCGAGCGGCCCCAAGAGACCCAGTACTTC. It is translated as CTSSLAVERPQETQYF.

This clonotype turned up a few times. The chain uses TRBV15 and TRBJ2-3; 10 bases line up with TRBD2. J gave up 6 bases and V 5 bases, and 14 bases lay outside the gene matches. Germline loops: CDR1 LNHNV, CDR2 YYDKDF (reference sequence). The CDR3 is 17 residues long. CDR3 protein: CATSGSSGGRLLDTQYF. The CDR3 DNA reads TGTGCCACCAGCGGGAGTAGCGGGGGGCGGCTCTTGGATACGCAGTATTTT.

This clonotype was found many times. CDR3 nucleotide sequence: TGTGCCAGTAGTGTGCCCAGGGCATCTGTTGGAAAACTGTTTTTT. Translation gives CASSVPRASVGKLFF. The chain joins TRBV19 to TRBJ1-4, with D possibly TRBD1 on 5 matching bases. Trimming removed 5 bases at V and 10 bases at J, with 20 bases between. The germline CDR1 and CDR2 sequences are LNHDA and SQIVND (reference sequence). This CDR3 has 15 residues.

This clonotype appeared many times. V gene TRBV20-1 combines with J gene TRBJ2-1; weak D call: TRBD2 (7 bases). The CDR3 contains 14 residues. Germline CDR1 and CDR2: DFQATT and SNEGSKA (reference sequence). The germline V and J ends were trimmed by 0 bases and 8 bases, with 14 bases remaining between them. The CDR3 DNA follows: TGCAGTGCTAGAGACATGGCGGGGGCCGATGAGCAGTTCTTC. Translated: CSARDMAGADEQFF.

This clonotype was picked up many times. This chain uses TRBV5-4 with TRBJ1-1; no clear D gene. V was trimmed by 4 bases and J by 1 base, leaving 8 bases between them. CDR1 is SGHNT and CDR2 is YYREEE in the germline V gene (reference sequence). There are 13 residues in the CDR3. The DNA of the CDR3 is TGTGCCAGCAGCCCTAGACAGAACACTGAAGCTTTCTTT. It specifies CASSPRQNTEAFF.

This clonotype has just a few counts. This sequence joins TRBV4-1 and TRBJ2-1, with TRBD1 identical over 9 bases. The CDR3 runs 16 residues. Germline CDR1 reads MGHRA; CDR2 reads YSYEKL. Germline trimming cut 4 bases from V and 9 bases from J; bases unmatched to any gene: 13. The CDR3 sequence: CASSLSEGQGSGEQFF. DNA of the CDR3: TGCGCCAGCAGCCTCAGCGAGGGACAGGGCTCAGGTGAGCAGTTCTTC.

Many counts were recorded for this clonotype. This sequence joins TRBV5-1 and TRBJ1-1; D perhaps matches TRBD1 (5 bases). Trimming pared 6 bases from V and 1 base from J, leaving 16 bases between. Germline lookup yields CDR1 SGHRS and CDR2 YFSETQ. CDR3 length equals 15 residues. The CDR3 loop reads CASIPMLGENTEAFF. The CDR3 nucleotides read TGCGCCAGCATCCCGATGTTAGGGGAGAACACTGAAGCTTTCTTT.

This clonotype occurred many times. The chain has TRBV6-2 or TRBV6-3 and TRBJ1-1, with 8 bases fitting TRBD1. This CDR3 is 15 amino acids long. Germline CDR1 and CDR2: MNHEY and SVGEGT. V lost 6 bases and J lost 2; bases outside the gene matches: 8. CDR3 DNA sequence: TGTGCCAGCAGCTCCCGGACAGGGATTAACACTGAAGCTTTCTTT. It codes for CASSSRTGINTEAFF.

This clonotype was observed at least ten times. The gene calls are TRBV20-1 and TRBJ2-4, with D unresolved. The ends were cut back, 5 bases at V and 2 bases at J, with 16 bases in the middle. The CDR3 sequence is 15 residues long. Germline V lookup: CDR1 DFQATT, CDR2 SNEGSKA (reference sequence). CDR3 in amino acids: CSAGPRMISKNIQYF. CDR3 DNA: TGCAGTGCTGGGCCTAGGATGATTTCCAAAAACATTCAGTACTTC.

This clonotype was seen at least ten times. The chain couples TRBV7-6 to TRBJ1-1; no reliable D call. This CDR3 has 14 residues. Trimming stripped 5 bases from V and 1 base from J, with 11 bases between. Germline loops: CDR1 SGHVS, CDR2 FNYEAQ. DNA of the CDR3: TGTGCCAGCAGCCCTTCTTCCCCGAACACTGAAGCTTTCTTT. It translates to CASSPSSPNTEAFF.

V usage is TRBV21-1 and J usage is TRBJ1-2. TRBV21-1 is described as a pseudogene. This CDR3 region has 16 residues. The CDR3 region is CASRTPTGREGYGYTF. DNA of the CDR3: TGTGCCAGCAGAACCCCAACAGGGAGGGAAGGCTATGGCTACACCTTC.

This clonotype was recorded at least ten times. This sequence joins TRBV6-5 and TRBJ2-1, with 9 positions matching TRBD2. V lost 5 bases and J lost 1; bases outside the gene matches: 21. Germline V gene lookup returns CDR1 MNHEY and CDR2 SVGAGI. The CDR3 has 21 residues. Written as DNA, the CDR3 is TGTGCCAGCAGTCCGGTTGGATTGGCGGGAGGGCCGCAAAGGTCCTACAATGAGCAGTTCTTC. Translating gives CASSPVGLAGGPQRSYNEQFF.

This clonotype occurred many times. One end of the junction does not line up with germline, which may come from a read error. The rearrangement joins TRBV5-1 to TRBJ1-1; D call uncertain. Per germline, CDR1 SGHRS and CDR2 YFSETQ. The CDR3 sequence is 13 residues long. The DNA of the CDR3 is TGCGCCAGCAGCTACAGTTACTTGGCTGAAGTTTTCTTT. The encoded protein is CASSYSYLAEVFF.